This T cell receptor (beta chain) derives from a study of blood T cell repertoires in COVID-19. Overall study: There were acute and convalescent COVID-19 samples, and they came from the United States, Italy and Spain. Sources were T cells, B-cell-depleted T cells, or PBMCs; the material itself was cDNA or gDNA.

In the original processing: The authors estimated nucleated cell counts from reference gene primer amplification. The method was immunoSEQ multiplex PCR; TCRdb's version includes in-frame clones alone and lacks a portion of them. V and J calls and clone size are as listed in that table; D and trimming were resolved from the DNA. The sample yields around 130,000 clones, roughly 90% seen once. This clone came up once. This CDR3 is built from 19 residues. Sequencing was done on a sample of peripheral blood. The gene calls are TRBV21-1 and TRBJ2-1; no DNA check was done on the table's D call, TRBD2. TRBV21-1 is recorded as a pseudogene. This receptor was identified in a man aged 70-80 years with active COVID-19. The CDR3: CASSKGPNSPGGSLNEQFF. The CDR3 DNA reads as TGTGCCAGCAGCAAAGGTCCGAATAGCCCGGGAGGGAGTCTCAATGAGCAGTTCTTC.